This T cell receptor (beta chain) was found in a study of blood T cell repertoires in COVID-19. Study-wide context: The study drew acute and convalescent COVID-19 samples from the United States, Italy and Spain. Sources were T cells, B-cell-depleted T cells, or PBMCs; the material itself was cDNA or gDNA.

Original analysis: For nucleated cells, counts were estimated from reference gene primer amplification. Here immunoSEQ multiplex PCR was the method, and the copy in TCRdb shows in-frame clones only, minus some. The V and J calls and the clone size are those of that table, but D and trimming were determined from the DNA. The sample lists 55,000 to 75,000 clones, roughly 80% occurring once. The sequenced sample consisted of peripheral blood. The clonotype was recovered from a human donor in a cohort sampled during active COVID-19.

DNA of the CDR3: TGTGCCAGCAGCCTGGGACAGGGTCAGCCCCAGCATTTT. Encoded protein: CASSLGQGQPQHF. The genes are TRBV12-3 or TRBV12-4 and TRBJ1-5; TRBD1 matches at 9 bases. CDR3 length equals 13 residues. The trim removed 6 bases at V and 6 bases at J, leaving 3 bases unmatched.